This T cell receptor beta chain was recorded in a study of T-cell memory formation after mild COVID-19. Broader study findings: A second wave expanding day 15 to 37 was CD4+-biased; contracting clones were balanced.

Remarks on this clonotype: Its antigen is unidentified.

Trimming took off 1 base at V and 7 bases at J, with 8 bases between the two ends. Germline CDR1 is SEHNR and CDR2 is FQNEAQ (reference sequence). This CDR3 has 13 amino acids. One entry per CDR3 protein results from TCRdb running MiXCR on the 5' RACE reads. This sample carries about 360,000 distinct CDR3 sequences, roughly 13% of them seen once, and the ten largest clones take 20% to 25%. Specimen: PBMCs or a T cell subset sorted from them (not recorded which). The V call is TRBV7-9, the J call TRBJ2-1; D is ambiguous. This TCR came from a man between 18 and 35 years old who had mild COVID-19 (a few samples of this study predate the infection). Cell type and time point are not known. In nucleotides, the CDR3 is TGTGCCAGCAGCTTAGTGTTGATAAATGAGCAGTTCTTC. It specifies CASSLVLINEQFF.